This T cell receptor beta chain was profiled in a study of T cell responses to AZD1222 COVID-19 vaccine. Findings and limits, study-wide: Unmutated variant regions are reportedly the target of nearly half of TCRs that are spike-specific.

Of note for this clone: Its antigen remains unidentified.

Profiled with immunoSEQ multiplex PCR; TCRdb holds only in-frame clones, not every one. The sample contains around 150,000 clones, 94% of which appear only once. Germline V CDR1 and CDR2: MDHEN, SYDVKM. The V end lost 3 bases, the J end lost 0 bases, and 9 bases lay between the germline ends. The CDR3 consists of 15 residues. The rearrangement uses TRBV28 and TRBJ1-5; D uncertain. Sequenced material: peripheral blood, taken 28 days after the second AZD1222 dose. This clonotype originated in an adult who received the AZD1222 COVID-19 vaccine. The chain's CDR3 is CASSLTHNSNQPQHF. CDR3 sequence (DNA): TGTGCCAGCAGTTTGACACACAATAGCAATCAGCCCCAGCATTTT. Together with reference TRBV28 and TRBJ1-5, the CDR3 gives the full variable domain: DVKVTQSSRYLVKRTGEKVFLECVQDMDHENMFWYRQDPGLGLRLIYFSYDVKMKEKGDIPEGYSVSREKKERFSLILESASTNQTSMYLCASSLTHNSNQPQHFGDGTRLSIL.